This section outlines one TCR beta chain sequence together with its context. The antigen is undetermined. The data belong to a study of Ad26.COV2.S vaccination and SARS-CoV-2 variants. Turning to the study itself: Each vaccinee took Ad26.COV2.S intramuscularly, once or twice 56 days apart. Study results and caveats: Responses of spike-specific T cells (both CD8+ and CD4+) reportedly showed substantial breadth after vaccination. Analyses that measured TCR breadth and depth may have underestimated total T cell responses. Vaccine recipients showed a spike-specific TCR breadth that was higher than in placebo recipients.

TCRdb keeps only in-frame clones here, not all; method: immunoSEQ multiplex PCR. The sample lists hundreds of thousands of clones; roughly nine tenths were seen once. Noted treatment: some 19 received Ad26.COV2.S at low or high dose, single or two shots; several received placebo; per-sample allocation not given. Samples analyzed were those drawn on day 63 after the first vaccine or placebo injection. The germline CDR1 and CDR2 sequences are MGHRA and YSYEKL. V lost 3 bases and J lost 4; bases outside the gene matches: 2. The CDR3 loop spans 15 amino acids. The chain employs TRBV4-1 and TRBJ2-2; 10 bases line up with TRBD1. The receptor was derived from a person between 18 and 59 years old who received the Ad26.COV2.S COVID-19 vaccine or a placebo. Sequenced here: peripheral blood, sampled in a trial of Ad26.COV2.S vaccine versus placebo. CDR3 loop: CASSQGQGITGELFF. CDR3 in DNA: TGCGCCAGCAGCCAGGGACAGGGGATCACCGGGGAGCTGTTTTTT.